This T cell receptor beta chain appears in the sequencing data of a study of human T cells and chemical hapten exposure. Time point specified: patch test 1, 2 weeks after DPC sensitization. Indicated treatment: therapeutic diphenylcyclopropenone sensitization with weekly scalp DPC. TCRdb processed the RACE reads anew with MiXCR; each CDR3 protein has one entry. The data contain 180,000 or so distinct CDR3 sequences, roughly 15% of them singletons. CDR3 length: 14 amino acids. Per the germline V gene, CDR1 is SGHRS and CDR2 is YFSETQ. V lost 7 bases and J 8 bases, leaving 21 bases between the germline ends.

The source was whole blood, collected in connection with sensitization to the hapten diphenylcyclopropenone (DPC). The TCR originated in a woman aged 30 to 39 with alopecia areata. Some clones in this sample may be carry-over from other donors' samples. This chain links TRBV5-1 with TRBJ1-2, with D hard to call. DNA for the CDR3: TGCGCCAGCGGGCGAGACACCGCCCTGAGAGGCTACACCTTC. Translating gives CASGRDTALRGYTF.